This T cell receptor beta chain was observed in a study of blood T cell repertoires in COVID-19. Repertoires were generated with immunoSEQ multiplex PCR, while TCRdb's copy carries only in-frame clones and drops some. The sample holds 250,000 or so clones, under 90% seen once. CDR3 size: 14 residues. The germline V and J ends were trimmed by 1 base and 5 bases, with 11 bases remaining between them. Germline V lookup: CDR1 KGHSH, CDR2 LQKENI. This clone was observed a single time. The gene calls are TRBV18 and TRBJ1-1; D call uncertain. The receptor was isolated from a woman in her thirties or forties who had been exposed to COVID-19. Sequencing was performed on PBMCs or T cells enriched from blood (not recorded which). The CDR3 reads CASSPQDSGTEAFF. CDR3 sequence (DNA): TGTGCCAGCTCACCACAGGATTCGGGAACTGAAGCTTTCTTT.